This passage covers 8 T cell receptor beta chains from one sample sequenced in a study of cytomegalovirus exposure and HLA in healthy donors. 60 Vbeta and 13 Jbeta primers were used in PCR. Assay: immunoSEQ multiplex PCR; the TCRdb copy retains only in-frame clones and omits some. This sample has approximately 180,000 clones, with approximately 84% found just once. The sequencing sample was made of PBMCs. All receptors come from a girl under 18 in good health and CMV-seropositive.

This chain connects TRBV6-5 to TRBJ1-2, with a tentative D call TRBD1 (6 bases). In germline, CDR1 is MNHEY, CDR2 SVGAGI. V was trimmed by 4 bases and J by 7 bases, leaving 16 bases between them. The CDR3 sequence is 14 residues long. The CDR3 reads CASSSLPGAGGYTF. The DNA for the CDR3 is TGTGCCAGCAGTTCCCTTCCAGGGGCTGGTGGCTACACCTTC.

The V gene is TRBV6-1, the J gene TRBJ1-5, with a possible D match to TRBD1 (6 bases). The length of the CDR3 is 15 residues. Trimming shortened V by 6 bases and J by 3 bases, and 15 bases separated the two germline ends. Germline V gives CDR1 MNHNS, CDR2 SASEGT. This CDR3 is CASRGGGAFNQPQHF. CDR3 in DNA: TGTGCCAGCAGAGGGGGGGGCGCTTTCAATCAGCCCCAGCATTTT.

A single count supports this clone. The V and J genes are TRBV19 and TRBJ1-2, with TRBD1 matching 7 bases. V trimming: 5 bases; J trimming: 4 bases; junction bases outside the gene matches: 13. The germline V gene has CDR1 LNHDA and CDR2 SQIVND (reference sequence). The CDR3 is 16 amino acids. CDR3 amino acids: CASSVTGTALGYGYTF. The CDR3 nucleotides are TGTGCCAGTAGTGTCACCGGGACAGCCCTCGGCTATGGCTACACCTTC. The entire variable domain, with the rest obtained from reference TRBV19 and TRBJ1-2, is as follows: DGGITQSPKYLFRKEGQNVTLSCEQNLNHDAMYWYRQDPGQGLRLIYYSQIVNDFQKGDIAEGYSVSREKKESFPLTVTSAQKNPTAFYLCASSVTGTALGYGYTFGSGTRLTVV.

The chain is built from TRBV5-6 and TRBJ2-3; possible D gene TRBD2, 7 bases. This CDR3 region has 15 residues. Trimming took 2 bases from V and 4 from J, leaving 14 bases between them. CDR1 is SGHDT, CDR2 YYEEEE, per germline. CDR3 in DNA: TGTGCCAGCAGCTTAGGGGGGGAGTGGGCAGATACGCAGTATTTT. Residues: CASSLGGEWADTQYF. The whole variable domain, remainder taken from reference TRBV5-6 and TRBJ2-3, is DAGVTQSPTHLIKTRGQQVTLRCSPKSGHDTVSWYQQALGQGPQFIFQYYEEEERQRGNFPDRFSGHQFPNYSSELNVNALLLGDSALYLCASSLGGEWADTQYFGPGTRLTVL.

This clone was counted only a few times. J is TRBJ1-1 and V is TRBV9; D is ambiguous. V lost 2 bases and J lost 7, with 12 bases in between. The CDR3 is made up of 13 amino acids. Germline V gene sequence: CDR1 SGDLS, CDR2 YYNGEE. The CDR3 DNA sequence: TGTGCCAGCAGCGTTGGGGAGAAGGGTGAAGCTTTCTTT. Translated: CASSVGEKGEAFF. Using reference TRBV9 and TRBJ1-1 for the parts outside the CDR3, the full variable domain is DSGVTQTPKHLITATGQRVTLRCSPRSGDLSVYWYQQSLDQGLQFLIQYYNGEERAKGNILERFSAQQFPDLHSELNLSSLELGDSALYFCASSVGEKGEAFFGQGTRLTVV.

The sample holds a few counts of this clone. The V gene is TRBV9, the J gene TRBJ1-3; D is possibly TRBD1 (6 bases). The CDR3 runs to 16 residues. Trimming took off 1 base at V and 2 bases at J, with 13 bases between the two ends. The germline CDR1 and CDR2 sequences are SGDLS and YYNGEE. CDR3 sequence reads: CASSVYGGQAGNTIYF. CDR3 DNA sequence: TGTGCCAGCAGCGTATACGGGGGGCAAGCTGGAAACACCATATATTTT.

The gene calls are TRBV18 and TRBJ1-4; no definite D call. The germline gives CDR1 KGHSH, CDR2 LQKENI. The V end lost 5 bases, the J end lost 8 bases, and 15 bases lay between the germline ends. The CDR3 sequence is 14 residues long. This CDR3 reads CASSTNGIGEKLFF. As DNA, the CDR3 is TGTGCCAGCTCAACCAACGGGATAGGGGAAAAACTGTTTTTT.

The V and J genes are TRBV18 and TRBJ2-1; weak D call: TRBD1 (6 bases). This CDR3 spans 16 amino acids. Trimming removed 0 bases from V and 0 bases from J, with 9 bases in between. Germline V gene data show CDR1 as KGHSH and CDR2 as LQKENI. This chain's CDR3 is CASSPPGQSSYNEQFF. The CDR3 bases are TGTGCCAGCTCACCACCCGGACAGAGCTCCTACAATGAGCAGTTCTTC.